One and the same sample provided the 20 T cell receptor beta chains below, sequenced in a study of T cell responses to AZD1222 COVID-19 vaccine. The assay was immunoSEQ multiplex PCR, and TCRdb's table has in-frame clones only and misses some. Of 100,000 to 120,000 clones in the sample, 65% to 85% were seen once. Sample: peripheral blood, taken on day 0 of AZD1222 vaccination. Source of these receptors: an adult in good health.

The chain joins TRBV9 to TRBJ1-4; possible D gene TRBD1, 6 bases. Trimming stripped 4 bases from V and 2 bases from J, with 12 bases between. In germline, CDR1 is SGDLS, CDR2 YYNGEE. The CDR3 is 15 residues long. The CDR3 coding sequence is TGTGCCAGCAGCCCCGGGACAATGACTAATGAAAAACTGTTTTTT. Its protein is CASSPGTMTNEKLFF.

This rearrangement joins TRBV4-3 to TRBJ1-3; TRBD1 matches at 7 bases. Per germline, CDR1 LGHNA and CDR2 YSLEER. Germline trimming cut 4 bases from V and 4 bases from J; bases unmatched to any gene: 7. CDR3 size: 15 residues. CDR3 in amino acids: CASSLLTGSGNTIYF. CDR3 coding DNA: TGCGCCAGCAGCCTCTTGACAGGGTCAGGAAACACCATATATTTT.

V is TRBV6-1 and J is TRBJ1-5; D not certain. The CDR3 spans 16 residues. Germline values: CDR1 MNHNS, CDR2 SASEGT. Trimming took off 0 bases at V and 6 bases at J, with 15 bases between the two ends. DNA of the CDR3: TGTGCCAGCAGTGAAGCGCTTCTGGGGAAAAGTCAGCCCCAGCATTTT. This codes for CASSEALLGKSQPQHF.

V and J are TRBV28 and TRBJ2-3; D is possibly TRBD1 (6 bases). Germline V lookup: CDR1 MDHEN, CDR2 SYDVKM. This CDR3 is built from 15 residues. V lost 2 bases, J lost 0 bases, and 9 bases lay in between. As DNA, the CDR3 is TGTGCCAGCAGTTTAGGGGACAAGAGCACAGATACGCAGTATTTT. Protein product: CASSLGDKSTDTQYF. The variable domain in full, completed from reference TRBV28 and TRBJ2-3, reads DVKVTQSSRYLVKRTGEKVFLECVQDMDHENMFWYRQDPGLGLRLIYFSYDVKMKEKGDIPEGYSVSREKKERFSLILESASTNQTSMYLCASSLGDKSTDTQYFGPGTRLTVL.

This sequence joins TRBV27 and TRBJ1-6; D is undetermined. The CDR3 contains 15 residues. The V end lost 3 bases, the J end lost 7 bases, and 13 bases lay between the germline ends. In germline, CDR1 is MNHEY, CDR2 SMNVEV (reference sequence). This CDR3 reads CASSFWMRKNSPLHF. CDR3 nucleotide sequence: TGTGCCAGCAGTTTTTGGATGAGGAAGAATTCACCCCTCCACTTT.

V gene TRBV4-3 combines with J gene TRBJ2-2, with 9 bases that match TRBD1. This CDR3 region has 18 residues. Germline trimming cut 0 bases from V and 7 bases from J; bases unmatched to any gene: 12. Germline CDR1 LGHNA, CDR2 YSLEER. CDR3 in amino acids: CASSQDLRGTGRFGELFF. For the CDR3, the DNA is TGCGCCAGCAGCCAAGATCTGAGGGGGACAGGGCGGTTCGGGGAGCTGTTTTTT.

The chain employs TRBV7-2 and TRBJ1-5; the D gene is possibly TRBD1 (6 bases). Trimming took 5 bases from V and 7 from J, leaving 18 bases between them. Germline CDR1 is SGHTA and CDR2 is FQGNSA. The CDR3 is made up of 15 amino acids. Here the CDR3 DNA reads TGTGCCAGCAGCGACGAACAGGGAATTGGGCAGCCCCAGCATTTT. Its protein product is CASSDEQGIGQPQHF.

The chain joins TRBV19 to TRBJ1-2, with no clear D. Germline assignment: CDR1 LNHDA and CDR2 SQIVND (reference sequence). The ends were cut back, 7 bases at V and 5 bases at J, with 8 bases in the middle. The CDR3 has 11 residues. For the CDR3, the DNA is TGTGCCAGTATATGGGCGTATGGCTACACCTTC. Its translation: CASIWAYGYTF.

The chain uses TRBV5-1 and TRBJ2-7; D gene unclear. V lost 4 bases and J lost 2, with 13 bases in between. There are 14 residues in the CDR3. Germline-derived CDR1 and CDR2 are SGHRS and YFSETQ. The DNA of the CDR3 is TGCGCCAGCAGCCCTGGGATCCCCACCTACGAGCAGTACTTC. Protein: CASSPGIPTYEQYF. Full variable domain (remainder filled in from reference TRBV5-1 and TRBJ2-7): KAGVTQTPRYLIKTRGQQVTLSCSPISGHRSVSWYQQTPGQGLQFLFEYFSETQRNKGNFPGRFSGRQFSNSRSEMNVSTLELGDSALYLCASSPGIPTYEQYFGPGTRLTVT.

This chain uses TRBV7-9 with TRBJ1-4, with D hard to call. CDR1 is SEHNR, CDR2 FQNEAQ, per germline (reference sequence). V lost 2 bases to trimming and J lost 8 bases, with 9 bases between them. The CDR3 has 13 amino acids. DNA of the CDR3: TGTGCCAGCAGCTTAAACCTCGGGGAAAAACTGTTTTTT. It specifies CASSLNLGEKLFF.

This clone was found a few times. The V gene is TRBV24-1, the J gene TRBJ1-4; D gene ambiguous. The CDR3 covers 12 residues. Trimming shortened V by 3 bases and J by 8 bases, and 6 bases separated the two germline ends. Germline loops: CDR1 KGHDR, CDR2 SFDVKD. The CDR3 DNA is TGTGCCACCAGTGATCCGGGAGAAAAACTGTTTTTT. Translation gives CATSDPGEKLFF.

This clone was found once. V gene TRBV6-6 combines with J gene TRBJ1-5; 8 positions agree with TRBD1. V lost 8 bases, J lost 0 bases, and 6 bases stayed unmatched. Germline-derived CDR1 and CDR2 are MNHNY and SVGAGI (reference sequence). This CDR3 comprises 15 residues. Here the CDR3 reads CASLSGTGSNQPQHF. CDR3 DNA: TGTGCCAGCCTTAGCGGGACAGGTAGCAATCAGCCCCAGCATTTT.

This clone is a singleton in its sample. V gene TRBV7-3 combines with J gene TRBJ2-7, with D uncertain. CDR1 and CDR2 from the germline V gene are SGHTA and FQGTGA. CDR3 length: 11 residues. Trimming took 6 bases from V and 3 from J, leaving 6 bases between them. The CDR3 nucleotides read TGTGCCAGCAGGAACGGCTACGAGCAGTACTTC. Its translation is CASRNGYEQYF.

The chain combines TRBV9 with TRBJ1-1; D uncertain. The V gene lost 0 bases and the J gene lost 4 bases, with 10 bases spanning the gap. The CDR3 covers 14 residues. The V gene's germline CDR1 is SGDLS and CDR2 YYNGEE. CDR3 sequence (DNA): TGTGCCAGCAGCGTAGTAGGGTCGGTCACTGAAGCTTTCTTT. Translation gives CASSVVGSVTEAFF.

This chain uses TRBV5-6 with TRBJ1-6; 8 nucleotides agree with TRBD1. The CDR3 loop spans 16 amino acids. Germline CDR1 SGHDT, CDR2 YYEEEE. Trimming took 4 bases from V and 7 from J; bases not matched to a gene: 10. The CDR3 reads CASSVRQDRENSPLHF. In nucleotides, the CDR3 is TGTGCCAGCAGCGTAAGACAGGACAGGGAGAATTCACCCCTCCACTTT.

This chain connects TRBV21-1 to TRBJ2-1; the table's D call of TRBD1 was not tested on the DNA. TRBV21-1 is given as a pseudogene. The CDR3 totals 15 residues. CDR3: CASSKFPPVSHEQFF. DNA for the CDR3: TGTGCCAGCAGCAAATTCCCTCCAGTCTCCCATGAGCAGTTCTTC.

The chain joins TRBV7-9 to TRBJ2-3; D unclear. The germline V gene encodes CDR1 SEHNR and CDR2 FQNEAQ (reference sequence). V lost 2 bases and J lost 2, with 8 bases in between. The CDR3 covers 14 residues. As DNA, the CDR3 is TGTGCCAGCAGCTTAACGGGCTACACAGATACGCAGTATTTT. Encoded protein: CASSLTGYTDTQYF.

The chain employs TRBV11-3 and TRBJ2-3; D is ambiguous. Trimming shortened V by 4 bases and J by 4 bases, and 6 bases separated the two germline ends. CDR3 length: 12 amino acids. Germline V gene lookup returns CDR1 SGHNT and CDR2 YENEEA. The CDR3 nucleotides read TGTGCCAGCAGCTCCAAACCAGATACGCAGTATTTT. It specifies CASSSKPDTQYF.

Remarks on this clone: Relative to the germline gene, one junction end is altered; a read error may explain this. At the DNA level, this CDR3 is encoded by other sequences in the same sample as well. The V gene is TRBV7-2, the J gene TRBJ2-7; no clear D gene. The CDR3 is made up of 13 amino acids. Germline V CDR1 and CDR2: SGHTA, FQGNSA. The CDR3 spells CASSLEDGYEQYF. In nucleotides, the CDR3 is TGTGCTAGCAGCTTAGAAGACGGCTACGAGCAGTACTTC.

The rearrangement links TRBV7-8 to TRBJ1-1, with TRBD1 identical over 7 bases. Germline assignment: CDR1 SGHVS and CDR2 FQNEAQ. The CDR3 is 16 amino acids. The V segment lost 2 bases and the J segment 0 bases; nucleotides outside the gene matches: 6. The CDR3 sequence: CASSLTRQGMNTEAFF. The CDR3 DNA is TGTGCCAGCAGCTTAACAAGACAGGGCATGAACACTGAAGCTTTCTTT.